This entry lists 17 T cell receptor beta chains sequenced from one sample in a study of shared clonotypes between healthy human individuals. Terminally differentiated effector memory CD45RA+ cells were left out of the naive CD8 fraction, which was CD45RO-negative and positively selected for CCR7. The protocol was immunoSEQ multiplex PCR, while the TCRdb copy is restricted to in-frame clones and leaves out a portion. Of approximately 740,000 clones in the sample, around 92% are singletons; the top ten hold 24%. The sequenced material came from naive CD8+ T cells sorted from blood. All receptors come from a man aged 25-40 years in good health.

The chain joins TRBV7-9 to TRBJ2-7, with 8 nucleotides matching TRBD1. The CDR3 contains 15 residues. Per germline, CDR1 SEHNR and CDR2 FQNEAQ (reference sequence). The V segment lost 7 bases and the J segment 7 bases; nucleotides outside the gene matches: 15. CDR3 region: CASTSFGQGLKEQYF. CDR3 bases: TGTGCCAGCACCTCGTTTGGACAGGGACTGAAGGAGCAGTACTTC.

This clone was seen once. The chain employs TRBV5-1 and TRBJ2-3, with D possibly being TRBD2 (6 bases). V dropped 2 bases and J dropped 2 bases, with 12 bases sitting between them. The CDR3 has 15 residues. Looked up from germline, CDR1 is SGHRS and CDR2 is YFSETQ. The DNA for the CDR3 is TGCGCCAGCAGCTTCGGAGCGGGTTACACAGATACGCAGTATTTT. It encodes CASSFGAGYTDTQYF.

The CDR3 sequence is CASTPGGIYNEQFF. The CDR3 nucleotides are TGTGCCAGTACCCCCGGGGGGATATACAATGAGCAGTTCTTC. The V and J genes are TRBV19 and TRBJ2-1; 7 bases fit TRBD2. CDR3 length equals 14 residues. V shed 7 bases and J 4 bases; nucleotides not matched to a gene: 7. Germline V CDR1 and CDR2: LNHDA, SQIVND (reference sequence).

The chain links TRBV27 to TRBJ2-1; 9 bases are a match to TRBD2. V lost 4 bases, J lost 2 bases, and 9 bases stayed unmatched. The CDR3 is 17 residues long. Germline loops: CDR1 MNHEY, CDR2 SMNVEV (reference sequence). The DNA for the CDR3 is TGTGCCAGCAGTTCCCCCTCTGGACTAGCGACCTACAATGAGCAGTTCTTC. Its protein product is CASSSPSGLATYNEQFF.

V and J are TRBV5-1 and TRBJ2-7, with D possibly being TRBD2 (6 bases). The CDR3 loop spans 14 amino acids. V dropped 4 bases and J dropped 5 bases, with 16 bases sitting between them. The germline CDR1 and CDR2 sequences are SGHRS and YFSETQ. CDR3: CASSAGLGDDEQYF. In DNA, the CDR3 is TGCGCCAGCAGCGCGGGACTGGGGGACGACGAGCAGTACTTC. The full variable domain, in which reference TRBV5-1 and TRBJ2-7 provide the parts outside the CDR3, is KAGVTQTPRYLIKTRGQQVTLSCSPISGHRSVSWYQQTPGQGLQFLFEYFSETQRNKGNFPGRFSGRQFSNSRSEMNVSTLELGDSALYLCASSAGLGDDEQYFGPGTRLTVT.

The rearrangement links TRBV28 to TRBJ2-1; D is unclear. The CDR3 totals 14 residues. CDR1 MDHEN and CDR2 SYDVKM come from the germline V gene. V was cut by 5 bases and J by 5 bases, with 13 bases left in between. CDR3: CASSPPVKNNEQFF. In nucleotides, the CDR3 is TGTGCCAGCAGTCCACCCGTCAAAAACAATGAGCAGTTCTTC.

V is TRBV28 and J is TRBJ2-4, with TRBD2 as a possible D gene (5 bases). Trimming cost V 7 bases and J 2 bases, with 12 bases left between them. Per the germline V gene, CDR1 is MDHEN and CDR2 is SYDVKM. CDR3 length: 14 residues. The CDR3: CASNKPGSKNIQYF. The DNA of the CDR3 is TGTGCCAGCAACAAGCCGGGATCCAAAAACATTCAGTACTTC.

The chain joins TRBV25-1 to TRBJ1-1; D is uncertain. This CDR3 has 13 amino acids. Germline CDR1 and CDR2: MGHDK and SYGVNS. V was cut by 4 bases and J by 4 bases, with 10 bases left in between. The DNA of the CDR3 is TGTGCCAGCAGTGTGGCCTCCTTCACTGAAGCTTTCTTT. It specifies CASSVASFTEAFF.

The rearrangement uses TRBV27 and TRBJ2-7; a possible D gene is TRBD2 (7 bases). Germline assignment: CDR1 MNHEY and CDR2 SMNVEV (reference sequence). The CDR3 loop spans 14 amino acids. The germline V and J ends were trimmed by 6 bases and 2 bases, with 14 bases remaining between them. CDR3 in DNA: TGTGCCAGCAGCAGTGGAGGGGGGGCCTACGAGCAGTACTTC. Its translation is CASSSGGGAYEQYF.

The chain has TRBV15 and TRBJ2-5; no reliable D call. Germline assignment: CDR1 LNHNV and CDR2 YYDKDF (reference sequence). This CDR3 comprises 15 residues. The V and J ends lost 1 base and 5 bases respectively, with 14 bases between them. This CDR3 reads CATSRGLGGMETQYF. The CDR3 nucleotides are TGTGCCACCAGCAGAGGTCTGGGTGGTATGGAGACCCAGTACTTC.

V gene TRBV30 combines with J gene TRBJ1-5, with TRBD1 as a possible D gene (6 bases). V shed 0 bases and J shed 1 base, with 7 bases lying between them. The CDR3 loop spans 14 amino acids. Germline values: CDR1 GTSNPN, CDR2 SVGIG (reference sequence). This CDR3 reads CAWSVRGSNQPQHF. CDR3 nucleotides: TGTGCCTGGAGTGTCAGGGGAAGCAATCAGCCCCAGCATTTT.

The chain has TRBV6-5 and TRBJ2-1; possible D gene TRBD2, 6 bases. V was cut by 2 bases and J by 5 bases, with 13 bases left in between. The V gene's germline CDR1 is MNHEY and CDR2 SVGAGI. CDR3 length: 15 amino acids. CDR3 sequence (DNA): TGTGCCAGCAGTTACGTGAGCGGGCCTAACAATGAGCAGTTCTTC. Translating gives CASSYVSGPNNEQFF.

The CDR3 coding sequence is TGTGCCAGCAGCTCATTGGGGTACAATGAGCAGTTCTTC. Encoded protein: CASSSLGYNEQFF. This chain uses TRBV7-3 with TRBJ2-1, with unresolved D. The germline V gene has CDR1 SGHTA and CDR2 FQGTGA. V shed 4 bases and J shed 4 bases, with 8 bases lying between them. This CDR3 has 13 residues.

V gene TRBV23-1 combines with J gene TRBJ1-2; D is unclear. TRBV23-1 is reported as an ORF; its role is uncertain. V lost 10 bases to trimming and J lost 4 bases, with 22 bases between them. This CDR3 is built from 15 residues. The CDR3 protein is CATTAGKGTVYGYTF. CDR3 bases: TGCGCCACAACCGCCGGAAAGGGTACGGTCTATGGCTACACCTTC.

The chain carries TRBV7-6 and TRBJ2-1; D call uncertain. The germline V gene has CDR1 SGHVS and CDR2 FNYEAQ. The CDR3 runs to 14 residues. Trimming removed 3 bases at V and 7 bases at J, with 13 bases between. CDR3 loop: CASSLGIGLNEQFF. The CDR3 bases are TGTGCCAGCAGCTTGGGAATCGGGTTGAATGAGCAGTTCTTC. Using reference TRBV7-6 and TRBJ2-1 for the parts outside the CDR3, the full variable domain is GAGVSQSPRYKVTKRGQDVALRCDPISGHVSLYWYRQALGQGPEFLTYFNYEAQQDKSGLPNDRFSAERPEGSISTLTIQRTEQRDSAMYRCASSLGIGLNEQFFGPGTRLTVL.

The rearrangement joins TRBV5-1 to TRBJ2-7; tentatively, D is TRBD2 (5 bases). V gave up 1 base and J gave up 1 base, with 12 bases separating them. CDR1 is SGHRS, CDR2 YFSETQ, per germline. The CDR3 length is 15 residues. DNA for the CDR3: TGCGCCAGCAGCTTGATAGGGTCGGGGTCCTACGAGCAGTACTTC. It encodes CASSLIGSGSYEQYF.

This clone was picked up a small number of times. The chain links TRBV4-2 to TRBJ2-1; D unclear. This CDR3 spans 14 amino acids. The V gene lost 0 bases and the J gene lost 5 bases, with 8 bases spanning the gap. Germline-derived CDR1 and CDR2 are LGHNA and YNFKEQ. CDR3 sequence: CASSQEKAHNEQFF. The CDR3 DNA is TGTGCCAGCAGCCAAGAAAAAGCCCACAATGAGCAGTTCTTC.